This is a list of T cell receptor beta chains from one sample in a study of shared clonotypes between healthy human individuals. The table came from immunoSEQ multiplex PCR; TCRdb's copy has only in-frame clones and leaves some out. The sample lists some 500,000 clones, about 96% seen once, with approximately 0.06% in the top ten. What was sequenced was naive CD4+ T cells sorted from blood. All receptors come from a woman between 25 and 40 years old in good health. CDR3s include the opening cysteine and the closing phenylalanine or tryptophan. D genes are given only for firm matches. Some rows have no size entry. The others give once, few or many, or a class for an expanded clone.

clone_size	v_call	j_call	d_call	cdr3_nt	cdr3_aa
.	TRBV28	TRBJ2-7	.	TGTGCCAGCACCAAAGTAGGAGAAGATTACGAGCAGTACTTC	CASTKVGEDYEQYF
once	TRBV18	TRBJ2-3	TRBD2	TGTGCCAGCTCACCACAGACTAGCGGGAGGGCCTTTGGGGATACGCAGTATTTT	CASSPQTSGRAFGDTQYF
.	TRBV6-4	TRBJ2-1	TRBD2	TGTGCCAGCAGTTTGACCTGGTTAGCGGGCAATGAGCAGTTCTTC	CASSLTWLAGNEQFF
.	TRBV5-4	TRBJ2-1	TRBD2	TGTGCCAGCAGTCTCGGGACTAGCGGTCCCGAGAGGCAGTTCTTC	CASSLGTSGPERQFF
.	TRBV7-9	TRBJ1-5	.	TGTGCCAGCAGCTTAGGAGCTGTACCCTATCAGCCCCAGCATTTT	CASSLGAVPYQPQHF
.	TRBV4-1	TRBJ1-1	.	TGCGCCAGCAGCCTTCCCCCCGCGGGGACGGGAGCTTTCTTT	CASSLPPAGTGAFF
.	TRBV5-6	TRBJ2-5	.	TGCGCCAGCAGCTTATCACAAGAGACCCAGTACTTC	CASSLSQETQYF
.	TRBV28	TRBJ1-2	TRBD1	TGTGCCAGCAGTTTATCTTCAGGGGGCGACTATGGCTACACCTTC	CASSLSSGGDYGYTF
.	TRBV30	TRBJ1-5	.	TGTGCCTGGAGTGTGCGGGCGGTTAGCAATCAGCCCCAGCATTTT	CAWSVRAVSNQPQHF
once	TRBV5-1	TRBJ2-5	.	TGCGCCAGCACGACCACTAACCAAGAGACCCAGTACTTC	CASTTTNQETQYF
.	TRBV28	TRBJ1-4	.	TGTGCCAGCAGTAGGGCCCAGTTTAATGAAAAACTGTTTTTT	CASSRAQFNEKLFF
.	TRBV18	TRBJ2-3	TRBD2	TGTGCCAGCTCACCCTTACTAGCGGGGAGTGAAGATACGCAGTATTTT	CASSPLLAGSEDTQYF
.	TRBV6-5	TRBJ1-1	.	TGTGCCAGCAGTTACTCCGCGGTAGGGAGCACTGAAGCTTTCTTT	CASSYSAVGSTEAFF
.	TRBV16	TRBJ2-5	.	TGTGCCAGCAGCCAAGGGACCGCCTCAGAGACCCAGTACTTC	CASSQGTASETQYF
once	TRBV28	TRBJ1-4	.	TGTGCCAGCAGTTTACCGACAACTAATGAAAAACTGTTTTTT	CASSLPTTNEKLFF
.	TRBV28	TRBJ2-7	TRBD1	TGTGCCAGCAGTACCCCGGGACAGGGCGCCCACGAGCAGTACTTC	CASSTPGQGAHEQYF
.	TRBV4-1	TRBJ2-5	.	TGCGCCAGCAGCCAAGATTCGGGGGCCAGAGGGGGGACCCAGTACTTC	CASSQDSGARGGTQYF
.	TRBV5-1	TRBJ2-7	TRBD2	TGCGCCAGCAGCTTGGGCTTAGCGGGATTGAGTTTGAACGAGCAGTACTTC	CASSLGLAGLSLNEQYF
.	TRBV4-1	TRBJ2-4	TRBD2	TGCGCCAGCAGCCAAGATACCGGACTAGCAATTACTACCAAAAACATTCAGTACTTC	CASSQDTGLAITTKNIQYF
.	TRBV7-8	TRBJ2-7	.	TGTGCCAGCAGCTTAGAGTTCGATACCTCATCCTACGAGCAGTACTTC	CASSLEFDTSSYEQYF
once	TRBV19	TRBJ1-5	.	TGTGCCAGTAGTCGTAGGGCGTATAGCAATCAGCCCCAGCATTTT	CASSRRAYSNQPQHF
.	TRBV7-2	TRBJ1-1	.	TGTGCCAGCAGACCAGAATTTTCGAACACTGAAGCTTTCTTT	CASRPEFSNTEAFF
.	TRBV27	TRBJ2-7	TRBD2	TGTGCCAGCAGTCAAACCGGGACTAGCGGTACCCTCGAGCAGTACTTC	CASSQTGTSGTLEQYF
.	TRBV28	TRBJ1-5	TRBD1	TGTGCCAGTGGACAGGGGGCTCATAGCAATCAGCCCCAGCATTTT	CASGQGAHSNQPQHF
.	TRBV6-5	TRBJ1-5	.	TGTGCCAGCAGCCAACAGAGGGATCAGCCCCAGCATTTT	CASSQQRDQPQHF